The table lists the clone carrying this T cell receptor (beta chain) with a few counts. This sample was taken from a study of identical twins. Germline V gene sequence: CDR1 SEHNR, CDR2 FQNEAQ (reference sequence). The CDR3 covers 14 residues. Trimming cost V 7 bases and J 0 bases, with 9 bases left between them. After template switching added a universal primer site, the resulting cDNA carried unique molecular identifiers. MiXCR, run by TCRdb on the 5' RACE reads, gives a single entry per CDR3 protein. Among 600,000 to 700,000 distinct CDR3 sequences, less than 25% were seen once, and the ten largest hold approximately 4.3%. The same data also went into a second study, on T cells expressing NK-cell markers. That report notes: Repertoire data for TCR beta were derived from sorted T cells (CD3+CD56+NKG2C+, CD3+CD56+NKG2C- and CD3+CD56-NKG2C+). Seropositivity for HCMV was found in seven of the eight sequenced donors, with one seronegative. Similarly, these clonotypes led the CD3+CD56-NKG2C+ fraction as well in a handful of donors.

Sample: PBMCs. The chain has TRBV7-9 and TRBJ2-2; a weak D match, TRBD1 (6 bases). This receptor was identified in a woman aged 18-29 years in good health. CDR3 region: CASKGTPNTGELFF. The CDR3 region has the DNA TGTGCCAGCAAGGGGACACCGAACACCGGGGAGCTGTTTTTT.